This T cell receptor (beta chain) was obtained from a study of blood T cell repertoires in COVID-19. Trimming shortened V by 4 bases and J by 1 base, and 8 bases separated the two germline ends. The CDR3 is made up of 14 amino acids. Germline CDR1 and CDR2: SGDLS and YYNGEE. Some clones are missing from TCRdb's copy, which holds only in-frame ones; the method was immunoSEQ multiplex PCR. Among 7,300 or so clones listed, around 88% were seen once. The chain uses TRBV9 and TRBJ2-2; D not certain. What was sequenced was peripheral blood. The sequence derives from a woman between 45 and 60 years old with active or convalescent COVID-19. The CDR3 region is CASSPRQNTGELFF. The DNA for the CDR3 is TGTGCCAGCAGCCCCCGACAGAACACCGGGGAGCTGTTTTTT.